The clone carrying this T cell receptor (beta chain) was observed once. This sample is drawn from a study of blood T cell repertoires in COVID-19. V lost 0 bases and J lost 2, with 8 bases in between. The CDR3 is made up of 14 amino acids. Germline CDR1 and CDR2: SGHKS and YYEKEE (reference sequence). Assay used: immunoSEQ multiplex PCR; TCRdb lists only in-frame clones, some missing. Among tens of thousands of clones listed, roughly 87% were seen once. Specimen: peripheral blood. The TCR comes from a human donor in a cohort sampled during active COVID-19. The donor label of this sample is uncertain. The genes are TRBV5-5 and TRBJ2-5, with D perhaps matching TRBD1 (5 bases). CDR3 sequence: CASSLGPGQETQYF. The CDR3 region has the DNA TGTGCCAGCAGCTTGGGGCCAGGGCAAGAGACCCAGTACTTC. The full variable domain, with the rest looked up from reference TRBV5-5 and TRBJ2-5, is DAGVTQSPTHLIKTRGQQVTLRCSPISGHKSVSWYQQVLGQGPQFIFQYYEKEERGRGNFPDRFSARQFPNYSSELNVNALLLGDSALYLCASSLGPGQETQYFGPGTRLLVL.